Listed here are 2 T cell receptor beta chains from one sample, sequenced in a study of blood T cell repertoires in COVID-19 (dated by TCRdb to 2020 to 2021). The protocol used for the library was the immunoSEQ multiplex PCR assay. TCRdb provides this immuneACCESS table in a form limited to in-frame rearrangements. Some clones are lacking; in checked studies, under half of them reflect an unresolved V gene, and why the rest are absent is not known. This sample holds roughly 49,000 clones; 90% to 95% were observed only once. In total, the top ten clones hold roughly 9.7% of the sample. The sample comprised peripheral blood. The receptor set was obtained from a woman aged 80 or over with acute or convalescent COVID-19.

CDR3 nucleotides: TGCGCCAGCAGCCTGGGACTAGCGGGGGGGAAGGAGACCCAGTACTTC. It is translated as CASSLGLAGGKETQYF. The J gene is TRBJ2-5, the V gene TRBV5-1, with 16 bases identical to TRBD2. Germline lookup yields CDR1 SGHRS and CDR2 YFSETQ. V shed 4 bases, J shed 5 bases, and the junction held 5 bases outside the gene matches. The CDR3 runs to 16 residues.

The chain combines TRBV2 with TRBJ2-7; D gene unclear. The V gene's germline CDR1 is SNHLY and CDR2 FYNNEI. This CDR3 comprises 11 residues. V lost 5 bases to trimming and J lost 6 bases, with 8 bases between them. The CDR3 nucleotides read TGTGCCAGCAGTTATAATTCCGAGCAGTACTTC. This sequence encodes CASSYNSEQYF. Full variable domain (missing parts from reference TRBV2 and TRBJ2-7): EPEVTQTPSHQVTQMGQEVILRCVPISNHLYFYWYRQILGQKVEFLVSFYNNEISEKSEIFDDQFSVERPDGSNFTLKIRSTKLEDSAMYFCASSYNSEQYFGPGTRLTVT.